This T cell receptor (beta chain) was retrieved from a study of T cells after posttransplantation cyclophosphamide listed by TCRdb under 2016. In terms of the full investigation: Using TRB sequencing, the study followed how the T cell repertoire reconstituted after myeloablative bone marrow transplantation in which posttransplantation cyclophosphamide served as GVHD prophylaxis. Antigen receptor sequencing was done on samples from roughly 38 PTCy-treated patients and from around 15 related bone marrow donors of those patients. TRB sequencing was performed on blood from all 34 PTCy patients with 1-year posttransplant specimens. In 3 patients, up to roughly 3 additional blood samples taken between 2 and 5.2 years after transplant also underwent TRB sequencing, as did pretransplant blood from 4 patients. Because TRA and TRB clonality correlated tightly in some 10 samples, the subsequent TCR analyses were limited to TRB only. Public TRB sequences were searched against a database of over 3,600 sequences associated with responses to pathogens, tumor antigens, self-antigens and alloantigens.

Study-wide findings and limitations: At 1-2 months, donor-recipient similarity was low but rose over the first year, and the later blood repertoires were often dominated by donor CD8+ memory clones. The TRB repertoires of T cells infiltrating skin or the GI tract showed only limited overlap with the TRB repertoires found in blood. Across around 40 patients, TRB clonality was highly associated with recipient CMV seropositivity and CMV reactivation, and diversity in PTCy patients was similar to diversity in CNI/methotrexate controls.

Related bone marrow donors provided peripheral blood samples on the day of marrow donation. Mononuclear cells from peripheral blood and bone marrow were separated by Ficoll-Hypaque density centrifugation and then cryopreserved. This clone was picked up many times. The antigen this receptor binds is unknown. No much larger clonotype is one base removed from it; base qualities were not supplied. Germline trimming amounts to 5 bases on V and 6 bases on J, with 10 as the count of junction bases outside the gene matches. From cysteine to phenylalanine, the CDR3 is 16 amino acids long. Left in the record is the CDR3 DNA by itself, 48 bases read in frame from the first base. Based on the germline V gene (reference sequence), the CDR1 and CDR2 sequences are MNHEY and SMNVEV. TRB sequencing used genomic DNA with the immunoSEQ assay at survey resolution or the hsTCRB kit. In the source study's methods: The immunoSEQ software handled initial read processing, and the LymphoSeq R package was used for repertoire analyses. Clonality was computed as 1 minus normalized Shannon entropy; Gini coefficient was also calculated for each TRB dataset. Phenotypes of unsorted samples were inferred by mapping TRB sequences from sorted subsets of the recipient or donor onto unsorted samples of the same recipient. In TCRdb, the immuneACCESS table is reduced to in-frame sequences with V and J assigned. These tables do not hold every clone; where another copy was compared, an unresolved V gene accounts for under half, and the others remain unexplained. From that table come the V and J calls and clone size; the DNA was used to work out D and trimming. The table gives under 50,000 clones for this sample, with none occurring only once. Over 2% of the sample belongs to the ten largest clones.

The sequenced material came from PBMCs. The receptor chain draws on TRBV27 and TRBJ2-3; 11 junctional bases match TRBD2. This receptor was identified in a man aged 35-49 years in good health, CMV-negative, and a related stem cell transplant donor. The nucleotides read TGTGCCAGCAGTCCCATGACTAGCGGGGTACGGGATACGCAGTATTTT. It translates to CASSPMTSGVRDTQYF.